This TCR beta chain was found in a study of cytomegalovirus exposure and HLA in healthy donors. Researchers ran the PCR with 60 Vbeta and 13 Jbeta primers. This table comes from immunoSEQ multiplex PCR, and its TCRdb copy is limited to in-frame clones, with some not included. The sample gives tens of thousands of clones, about 60% of which show up once; around 6% is in the top ten. Losses at the gene ends were 1 base for V and 6 bases for J; bases not matched to a gene: 0. Germline CDR1 KGHSH, CDR2 LQKENI. The CDR3 length is 13 residues. Sequenced material: PBMCs. The rearrangement uses TRBV18 and TRBJ1-1, with TRBD1 identical over 9 bases. The sequence was collected from a man aged 30 to 39 in good health and CMV-seropositive. The CDR3 spells CASSPRQGAEAFF. The CDR3, as DNA: TGTGCCAGCTCACCACGACAGGGGGCTGAAGCTTTCTTT.